This TCR beta chain was identified in a study of control samples from healthy donors and cancer patients. Here immunoSEQ multiplex PCR was the method, and the copy in TCRdb shows in-frame clones only, minus some. There are 120,000 or so clones in the sample; approximately 90% occur only once, and more than 2% lies in the top ten. The CDR3 consists of 16 residues. Trimming left V 4 bases short and J 4 bases short, with 18 bases between. Germline CDR1 MNHNY, CDR2 SVGAGI (reference sequence). The V gene is TRBV6-6, the J gene TRBJ2-3, with D possibly being TRBD2 (7 bases). Sample: blood. The receptor was isolated from a man between 18 and 29 years old in good health. This CDR3 is CASSSALGGAPDTQYF. The CDR3 bases are TGTGCCAGCAGTTCCGCCTTAGGGGGGGCCCCAGATACGCAGTATTTT.